This TCR beta chain was sequenced during a study of T cells after yellow fever vaccination (dated by TCRdb to between 2018 and 2020). General notes on the study: Libraries from fractions with low cell numbers were prepared with the SMART-Seq v4 Ultra Low Input RNA kit. Bulk TCR alpha and beta repertoires were sequenced longitudinally to track T-cell clones before and after primary and booster YFV17D yellow fever vaccination. Two healthy male donors, one aged 18 to 29 and one aged 30 to 40 years, were included in the cohort. Blood was drawn at multiple timepoints before and after primary and secondary immunization, with bulk PBMC replicates and cell subsets isolated.

The V end loses 3 bases and the J end loses 8 bases, and a stretch of 11 bases separates them. Inclusive of the bounding cysteine and phenylalanine, the CDR3 is 14 residues long. Of all the DNA, just the CDR3 is kept, 42 bases in frame from base 1. Read against the paper, the sample's treatment or condition label means: live attenuated yellow fever vaccine strain. Two biological replicates of bulk PBMCs were collected at each blood-draw timepoint. A standard Ficoll-Paque protocol was used to isolate PBMCs from peripheral blood. RNA was extracted with TriZol from bulk PBMCs, CD4 and CD8 fractions, and dextramer-positive and dextramer-negative fractions. Synthesis of TCR cDNA relied on 5'RACE template switching, a step that introduced a universal primer site along with unique molecular identifiers. Priming for cDNA synthesis came from both the TCR alpha and TCR beta constant segments. Libraries were amplified in two PCR steps, with sample barcodes and sequencing adapters added in the second step. Sequencing of libraries was done on Illumina HiSeq 2500 (2x100 bp) or NovaSeq (2x150 bp). Per the authors' processing: MIGEC handled demultiplexing of reads and collapsing into UMI consensus sequences, while MiXCR performed V(D)J alignment. Vaccine-responding clonotypes were defined with edgeR using replicate PBMC samples, requiring FDR below 0.01 and a log2 fold change above 5 up to day 15. Each bulk clonotype received a CD4 or CD8 identity based on whether the sequenced CD4 or CD8 repertoire contained that clonotype at higher abundance. TCRdb applied fastp at Q25 and MiXCR to the public reads, then kept only in-frame beta chains. Every entry covers one CDR3 protein and lists the most common genes and DNA from its rows. TCRdb's processing, not the authors', yielded these V and J calls. For this sample the table gives around 530,000 distinct CDR3 sequences, of which roughly 17% were detected only once. Approximately 15% of the sample goes to the ten largest clones.

In this sample, this clonotype turned up a few times. Which antigen it targets is not known. One base away there is no much larger clone; base qualities are not given. Study-wide findings and limitations: Computational filtering was required because FACS-sorted repertoires could contain abundant contaminating clonotypes from the bulk population. Because only two donors were included in the study, the extent to which the findings can be generalized is limited. A small share of clonotypes occurred in both CD4 and CD8 compartments, likely arising from convergent recombination. The secondary T-cell response was weaker than the primary response but faster, peaking on day 5 instead of day 15. After the booster, most of the clones that had expanded following primary vaccination were detected again (almost 98% of CD4 and roughly 90% of CD8), which suggests that memory was broadly maintained.

The source was PBMCs, collected 5 days after the first yellow fever vaccination. This clonotype originated in a man aged 18 to 35 who received the YFV17D yellow fever vaccine. The chain uses TRBV12-3 or TRBV12-4 and TRBJ1-6; TRBD1 is perhaps the D gene, given 6 matching bases. CDR3 loop: CASSLAGEDSPLHF. The nucleotides read TGTGCCAGCAGTTTGGCAGGGGAAGATTCACCCCTCCACTTT.